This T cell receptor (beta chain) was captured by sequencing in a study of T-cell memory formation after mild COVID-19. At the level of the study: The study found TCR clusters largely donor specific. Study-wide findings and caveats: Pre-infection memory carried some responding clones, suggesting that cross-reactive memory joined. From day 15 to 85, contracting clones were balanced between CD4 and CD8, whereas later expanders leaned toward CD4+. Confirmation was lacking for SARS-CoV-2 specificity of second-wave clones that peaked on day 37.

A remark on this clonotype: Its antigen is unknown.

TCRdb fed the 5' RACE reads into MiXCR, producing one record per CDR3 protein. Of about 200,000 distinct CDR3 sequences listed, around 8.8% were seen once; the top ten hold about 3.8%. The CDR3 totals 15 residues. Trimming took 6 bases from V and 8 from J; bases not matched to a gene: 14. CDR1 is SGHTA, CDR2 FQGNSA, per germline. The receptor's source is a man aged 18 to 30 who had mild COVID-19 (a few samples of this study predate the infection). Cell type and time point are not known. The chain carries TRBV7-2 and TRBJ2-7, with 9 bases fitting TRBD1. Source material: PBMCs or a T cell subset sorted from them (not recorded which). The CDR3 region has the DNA TGTGCCAGCAGTCTCAAACCGGGACAGGGTGGCAAGCAGTACTTC. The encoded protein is CASSLKPGQGGKQYF. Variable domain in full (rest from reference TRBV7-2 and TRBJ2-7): GAGVSQSPSNKVTEKGKDVELRCDPISGHTALYWYRQSLGQGLEFLIYFQGNSAPDKSGLPSDRFSAERTGGSVSTLTIQRTQQEDSAVYLCASSLKPGQGGKQYFGPGTRLTVT.